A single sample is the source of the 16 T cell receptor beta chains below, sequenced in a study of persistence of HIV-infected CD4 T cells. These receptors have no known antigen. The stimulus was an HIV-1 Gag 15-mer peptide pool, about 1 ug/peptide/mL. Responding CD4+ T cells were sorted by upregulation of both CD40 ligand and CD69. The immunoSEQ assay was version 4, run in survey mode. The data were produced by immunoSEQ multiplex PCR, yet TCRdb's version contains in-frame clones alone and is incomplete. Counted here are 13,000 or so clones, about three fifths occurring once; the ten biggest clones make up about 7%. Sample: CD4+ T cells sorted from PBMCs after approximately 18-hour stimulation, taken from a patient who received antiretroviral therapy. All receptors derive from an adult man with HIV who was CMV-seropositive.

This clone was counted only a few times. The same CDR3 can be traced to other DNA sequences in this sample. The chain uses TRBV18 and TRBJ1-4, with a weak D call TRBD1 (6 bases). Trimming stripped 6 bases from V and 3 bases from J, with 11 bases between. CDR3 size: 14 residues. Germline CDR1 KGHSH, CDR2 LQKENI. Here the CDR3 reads CASSPDRANEKLFF. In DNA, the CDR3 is TGTGCCAGCTCCCCGGACAGAGCTAATGAAAAACTGTTTTTT.

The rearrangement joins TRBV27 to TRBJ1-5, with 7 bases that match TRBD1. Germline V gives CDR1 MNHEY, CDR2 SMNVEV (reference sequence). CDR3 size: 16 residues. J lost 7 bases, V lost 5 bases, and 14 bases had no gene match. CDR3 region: CASSNSGGTSNQPQHF. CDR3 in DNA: TGTGCCAGCAGTAACTCAGGGGGGACGTCGAACCAGCCCCAGCATTTT.

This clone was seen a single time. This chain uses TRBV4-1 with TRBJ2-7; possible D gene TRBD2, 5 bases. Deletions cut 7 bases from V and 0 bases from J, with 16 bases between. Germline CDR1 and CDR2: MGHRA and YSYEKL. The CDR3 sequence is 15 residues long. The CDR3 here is CASTPGRGLSYEQYF. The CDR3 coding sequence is TGCGCCAGCACCCCCGGACGCGGGCTCTCCTACGAGCAGTACTTC.

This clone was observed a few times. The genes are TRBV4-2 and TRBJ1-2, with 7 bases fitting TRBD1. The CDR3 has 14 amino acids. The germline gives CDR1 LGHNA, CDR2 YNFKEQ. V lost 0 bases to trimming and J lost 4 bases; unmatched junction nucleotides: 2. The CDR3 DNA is TGTGCCAGCAGCCAAGATCGGACAGGCTATGGCTACACCTTC. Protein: CASSQDRTGYGYTF.

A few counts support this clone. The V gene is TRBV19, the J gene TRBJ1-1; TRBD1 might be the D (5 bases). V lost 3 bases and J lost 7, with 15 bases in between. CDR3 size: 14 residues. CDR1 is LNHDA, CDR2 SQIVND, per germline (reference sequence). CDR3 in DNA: TGTGCCAGTAGTATGGAGGGGCGGAAAATTGAAGCTTTCTTT. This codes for CASSMEGRKIEAFF.

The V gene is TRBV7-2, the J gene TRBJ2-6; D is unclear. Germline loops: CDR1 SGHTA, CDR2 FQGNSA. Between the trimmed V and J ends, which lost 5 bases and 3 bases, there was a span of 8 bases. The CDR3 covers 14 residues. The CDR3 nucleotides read TGTGCCAGCAGCCGTCAATATGGGGCCAACGTCCTGACTTTC. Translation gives CASSRQYGANVLTF.

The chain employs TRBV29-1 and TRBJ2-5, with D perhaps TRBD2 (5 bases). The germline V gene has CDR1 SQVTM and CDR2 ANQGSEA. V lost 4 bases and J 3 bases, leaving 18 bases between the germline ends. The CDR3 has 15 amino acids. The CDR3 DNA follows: TGCAGCGTTGCGATACCGACGGGGATAAAAGAGACCCAGTACTTC. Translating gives CSVAIPTGIKETQYF.

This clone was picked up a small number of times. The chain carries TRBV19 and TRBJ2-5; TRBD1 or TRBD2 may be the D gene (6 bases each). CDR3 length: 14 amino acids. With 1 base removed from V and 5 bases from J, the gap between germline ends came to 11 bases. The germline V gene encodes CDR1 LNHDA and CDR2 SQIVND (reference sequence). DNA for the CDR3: TGTGCCAGTAGTATAGTGGGGGGCTGGGAGACCCAGTACTTC. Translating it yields CASSIVGGWETQYF.

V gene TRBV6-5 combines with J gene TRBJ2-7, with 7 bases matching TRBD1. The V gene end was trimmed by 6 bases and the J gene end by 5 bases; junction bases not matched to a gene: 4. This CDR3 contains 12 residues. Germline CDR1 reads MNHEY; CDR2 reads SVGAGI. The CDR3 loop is CASRLTGNEQYF. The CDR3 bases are TGTGCCAGCAGGCTGACAGGGAACGAGCAGTACTTC.

This CDR3 is CASSEIQGQRAQYF. DNA for the CDR3: TGTGCCAGCAGCGAAATACAGGGTCAGCGGGCCCAGTACTTC. The chain joins TRBV11-2 to TRBJ2-5; D possibly matches TRBD1 or TRBD2 (6 bases each). V lost 5 bases and J lost 9, with 19 bases in between. The CDR3 length is 14 residues. Per the germline V gene, CDR1 is SGHAT and CDR2 is FQNNGV.

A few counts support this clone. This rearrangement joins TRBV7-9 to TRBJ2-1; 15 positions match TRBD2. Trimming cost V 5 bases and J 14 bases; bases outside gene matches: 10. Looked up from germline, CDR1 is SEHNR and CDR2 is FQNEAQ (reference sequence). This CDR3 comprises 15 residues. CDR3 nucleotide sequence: TGTGCCAGCAGCCCGGGACTAGCGGGGGGCCTGAGCAAGTTCTTC. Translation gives CASSPGLAGGLSKFF.

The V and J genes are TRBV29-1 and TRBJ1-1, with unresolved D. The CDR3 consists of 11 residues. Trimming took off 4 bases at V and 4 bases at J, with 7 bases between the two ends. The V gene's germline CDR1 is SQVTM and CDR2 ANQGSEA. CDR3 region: CSVVGFTEAFF. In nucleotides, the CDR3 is TGCAGCGTTGTAGGCTTCACTGAAGCTTTCTTT.

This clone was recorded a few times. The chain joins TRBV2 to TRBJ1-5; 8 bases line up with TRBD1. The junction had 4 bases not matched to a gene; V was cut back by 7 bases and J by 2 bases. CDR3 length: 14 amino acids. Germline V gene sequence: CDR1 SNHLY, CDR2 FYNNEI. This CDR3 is CASNPDRGNQPQHF. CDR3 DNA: TGTGCCAGCAACCCGGACAGGGGCAATCAGCCCCAGCATTTT.

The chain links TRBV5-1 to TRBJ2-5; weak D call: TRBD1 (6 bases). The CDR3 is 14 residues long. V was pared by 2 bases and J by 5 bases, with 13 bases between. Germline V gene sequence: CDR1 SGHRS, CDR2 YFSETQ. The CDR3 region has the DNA TGCGCCAGCAGCTTCTCAGGGGATTTCGAGACCCAGTACTTC. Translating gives CASSFSGDFETQYF.

DNA for the CDR3: TGTGCCAGCAGTTTCTCAGGGGCAAGCTATGGCTACACCTTC. Protein product: CASSFSGASYGYTF. V and J are TRBV28 and TRBJ1-2, with a tentative D call TRBD1 (6 bases). Between the trimmed V and J ends, which lost 3 bases and 4 bases, there was a span of 12 bases. The CDR3 extends over 14 amino acids. Germline loops: CDR1 MDHEN, CDR2 SYDVKM.

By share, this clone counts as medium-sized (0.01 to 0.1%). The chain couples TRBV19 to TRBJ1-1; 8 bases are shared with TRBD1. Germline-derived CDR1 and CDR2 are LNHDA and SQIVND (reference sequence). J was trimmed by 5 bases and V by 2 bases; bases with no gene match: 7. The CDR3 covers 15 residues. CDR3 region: CASSILAQGVTEAFF. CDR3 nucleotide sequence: TGTGCCAGTAGTATATTGGCACAGGGGGTTACTGAAGCTTTCTTT.